This T cell receptor (beta chain) stems from a study of T cells in Graves' hyperthyroidism and ophthalmopathy. This clonotype was seen many times. Authors of the study amplified TCR beta CDR3 regions from RNA transcripts. The HTBI primer set was used in a first-round RT-PCR of the TCR CDR3. A single record per CDR3 protein comes from TCRdb applying MiXCR to the multiplex PCR reads. The sample holds about 260,000 distinct CDR3 sequences, around 22% seen once. The length of the CDR3 is 15 residues. The junction had 4 bases not matched to a gene; V was cut back by 0 bases and J by 9 bases. The germline V gene has CDR1 DFQATT and CDR2 SNEGSKA (reference sequence).

The chain combines TRBV20-1 with TRBJ2-1, with TRBD2 matching 14 bases. This TCR derives from a man aged 25-40 years with Graves' ophthalmopathy. Sequences were obtained from blood. CDR3 residues: CSARDGTSGSIEQFF. The DNA for the CDR3 is TGCAGTGCTAGAGATGGGACTAGCGGGAGCATTGAGCAGTTCTTC.